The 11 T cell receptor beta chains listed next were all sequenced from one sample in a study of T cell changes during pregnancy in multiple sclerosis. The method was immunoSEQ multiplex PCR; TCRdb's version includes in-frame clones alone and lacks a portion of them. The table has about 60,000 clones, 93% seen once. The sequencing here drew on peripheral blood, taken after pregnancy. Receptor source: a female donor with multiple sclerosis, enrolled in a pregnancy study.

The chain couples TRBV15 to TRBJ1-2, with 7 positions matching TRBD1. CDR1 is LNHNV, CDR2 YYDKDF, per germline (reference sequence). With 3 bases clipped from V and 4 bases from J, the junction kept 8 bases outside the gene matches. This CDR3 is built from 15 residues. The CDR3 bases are TGTGCCACCAGCAGGGAAAATGGGGACAGCTATGGCTACACCTTC. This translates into CATSRENGDSYGYTF.

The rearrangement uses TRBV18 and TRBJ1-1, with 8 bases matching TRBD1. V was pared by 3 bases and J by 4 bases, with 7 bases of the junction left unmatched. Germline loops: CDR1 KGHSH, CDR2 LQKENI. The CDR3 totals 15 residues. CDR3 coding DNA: TGTGCCAGCTCACCGACTGTAACAGGGGGCACTGAAGCTTTCTTT. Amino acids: CASSPTVTGGTEAFF.

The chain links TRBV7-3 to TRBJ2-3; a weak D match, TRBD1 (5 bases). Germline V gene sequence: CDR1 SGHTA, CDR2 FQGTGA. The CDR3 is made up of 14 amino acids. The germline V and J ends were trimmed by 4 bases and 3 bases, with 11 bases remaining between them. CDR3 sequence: CASSSGLKTDTQYF. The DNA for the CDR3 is TGTGCCAGCAGCTCAGGGCTGAAAACAGATACGCAGTATTTT. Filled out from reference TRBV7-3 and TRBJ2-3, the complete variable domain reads GAGVSQTPSNKVTEKGKYVELRCDPISGHTALYWYRQSLGQGPEFLIYFQGTGAADDSGLPNDRFFAVRPEGSVSTLKIQRTERGDSAVYLCASSSGLKTDTQYFGPGTRLTVL.

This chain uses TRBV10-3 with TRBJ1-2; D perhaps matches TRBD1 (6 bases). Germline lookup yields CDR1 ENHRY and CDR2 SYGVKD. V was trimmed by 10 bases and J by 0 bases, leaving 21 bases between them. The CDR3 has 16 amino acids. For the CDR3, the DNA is TGTGCCACGGGGGACACAGGACTAGCCCCTAACTATGGCTACACCTTC. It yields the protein CATGDTGLAPNYGYTF.

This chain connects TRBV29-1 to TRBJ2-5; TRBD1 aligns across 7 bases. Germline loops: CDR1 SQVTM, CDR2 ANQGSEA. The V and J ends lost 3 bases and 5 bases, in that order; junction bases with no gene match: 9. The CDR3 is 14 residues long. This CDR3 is CSVDPPGGGETQYF. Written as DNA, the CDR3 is TGCAGCGTTGATCCCCCAGGGGGTGGGGAGACCCAGTACTTC. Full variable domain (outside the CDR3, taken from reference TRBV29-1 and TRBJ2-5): SAVISQKPSRDICQRGTSLTIQCQVDSQVTMMFWYRQQPGQSLTLIATANQGSEATYESGFVIDKFPISRPNLTFSTLTVSNMSPEDSSIYLCSVDPPGGGETQYFGPGTRLLVL.

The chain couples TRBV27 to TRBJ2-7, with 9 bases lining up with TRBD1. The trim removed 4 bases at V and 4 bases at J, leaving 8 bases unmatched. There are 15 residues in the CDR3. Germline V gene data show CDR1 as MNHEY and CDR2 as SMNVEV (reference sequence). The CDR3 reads CASSSLAGTGYEQYF. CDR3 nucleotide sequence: TGTGCCAGCAGTTCTCTCGCCGGGACAGGGTACGAGCAGTACTTC.

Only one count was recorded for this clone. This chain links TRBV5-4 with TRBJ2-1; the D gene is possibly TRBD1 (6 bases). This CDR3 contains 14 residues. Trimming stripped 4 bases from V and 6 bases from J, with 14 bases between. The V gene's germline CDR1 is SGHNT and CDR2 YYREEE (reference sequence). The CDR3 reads CASSRGGRGNEQFF. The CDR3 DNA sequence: TGTGCCAGCAGCCGCGGCGGCAGGGGCAATGAGCAGTTCTTC.

CDR3 sequence reads: CASSPGDRSTEAQYF. The CDR3 DNA reads as TGCGCCAGCAGCCCAGGGGACAGGAGCACTGAGGCCCAGTACTTC. V is TRBV5-1 and J is TRBJ2-5, with 8 bases fitting TRBD1. The CDR3 is made up of 15 amino acids. After removal of 4 bases from V and 9 bases from J, the junction contained 14 bases not matched to a gene. Per the germline V gene, CDR1 is SGHRS and CDR2 is YFSETQ.

CDR3 amino acids: CASSFSRGNTEAFF. DNA for the CDR3: TGTGCCAGCAGTTTCTCAAGAGGGAACACTGAAGCTTTCTTT. The chain uses TRBV27 and TRBJ1-1; D uncertain. This CDR3 spans 14 amino acids. The germline CDR1 and CDR2 sequences are MNHEY and SMNVEV (reference sequence). Trimming pared 3 bases from V and 1 base from J, leaving 9 bases between.

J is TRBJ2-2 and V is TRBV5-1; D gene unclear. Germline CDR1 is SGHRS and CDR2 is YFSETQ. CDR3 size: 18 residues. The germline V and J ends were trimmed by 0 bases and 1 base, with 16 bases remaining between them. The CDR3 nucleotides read TGCGCCAGCAGCTTGGCCCCAGACTGGAACGGGAACACCGGGGAGCTGTTTTTT. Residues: CASSLAPDWNGNTGELFF.

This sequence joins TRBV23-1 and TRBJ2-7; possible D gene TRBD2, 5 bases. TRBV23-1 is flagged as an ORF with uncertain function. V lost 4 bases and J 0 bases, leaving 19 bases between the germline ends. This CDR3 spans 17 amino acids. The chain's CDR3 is CASSLPEADTSSYEQYF. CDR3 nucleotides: TGCGCCAGCAGTCTCCCGGAGGCAGATACAAGCTCCTACGAGCAGTACTTC.